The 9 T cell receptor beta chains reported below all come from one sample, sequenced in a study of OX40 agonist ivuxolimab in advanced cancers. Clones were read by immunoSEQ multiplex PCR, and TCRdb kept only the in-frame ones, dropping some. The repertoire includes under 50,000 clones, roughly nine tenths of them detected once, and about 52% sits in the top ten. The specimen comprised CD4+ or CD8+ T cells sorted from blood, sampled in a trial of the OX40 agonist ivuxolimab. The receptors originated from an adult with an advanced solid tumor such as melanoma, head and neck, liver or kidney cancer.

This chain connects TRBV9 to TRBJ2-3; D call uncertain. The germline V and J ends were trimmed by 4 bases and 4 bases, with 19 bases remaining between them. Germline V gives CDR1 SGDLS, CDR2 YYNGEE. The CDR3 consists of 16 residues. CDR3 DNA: TGTGCCAGCAGCCGTAACTTGGGGTTTGGAGCAGATACGCAGTATTTT. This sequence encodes CASSRNLGFGADTQYF. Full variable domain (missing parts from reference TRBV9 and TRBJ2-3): DSGVTQTPKHLITATGQRVTLRCSPRSGDLSVYWYQQSLDQGLQFLIQYYNGEERAKGNILERFSAQQFPDLHSELNLSSLELGDSALYFCASSRNLGFGADTQYFGPGTRLTVL.

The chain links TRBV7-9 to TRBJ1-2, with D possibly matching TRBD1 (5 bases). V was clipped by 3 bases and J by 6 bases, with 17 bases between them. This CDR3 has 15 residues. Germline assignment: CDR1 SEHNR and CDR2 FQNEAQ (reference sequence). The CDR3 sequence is CASSFGAAPGDGYTF. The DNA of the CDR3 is TGTGCCAGCAGCTTCGGGGCAGCCCCGGGTGATGGCTACACCTTC. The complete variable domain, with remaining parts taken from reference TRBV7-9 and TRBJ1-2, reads DTGVSQNPRHKITKRGQNVTFRCDPISEHNRLYWYRQTLGQGPEFLTYFQNEAQLEKSRLLSDRFSAERPKGSFSTLEIQRTEQGDSAMYLCASSFGAAPGDGYTFGSGTRLTVV.

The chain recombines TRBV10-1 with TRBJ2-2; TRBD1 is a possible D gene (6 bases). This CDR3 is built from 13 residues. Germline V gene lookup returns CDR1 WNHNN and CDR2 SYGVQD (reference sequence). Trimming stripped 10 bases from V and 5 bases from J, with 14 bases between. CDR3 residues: CATNRDGTGELFF. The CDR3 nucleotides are TGCGCCACAAACAGGGATGGAACCGGGGAGCTGTTTTTT.

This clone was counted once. The CDR3 sequence is CASSEALPLAGNYEQYF. CDR3 nucleotides: TGTGCCAGCAGTGAAGCGCTTCCCCTAGCGGGGAACTACGAGCAGTACTTC. The chain recombines TRBV2 with TRBJ2-7; the match to TRBD2 covers 9 bases. CDR3 length: 17 residues. Germline V gene sequence: CDR1 SNHLY, CDR2 FYNNEI. Losses at the gene ends were 0 bases for V and 3 bases for J; bases not matched to a gene: 9.

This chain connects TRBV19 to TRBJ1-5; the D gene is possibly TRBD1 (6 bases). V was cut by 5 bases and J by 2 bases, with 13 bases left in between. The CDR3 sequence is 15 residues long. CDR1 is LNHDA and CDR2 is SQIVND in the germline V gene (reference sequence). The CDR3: CASSPWGLGNQPQHF. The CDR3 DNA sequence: TGTGCCAGTAGTCCCTGGGGGCTGGGCAATCAGCCCCAGCATTTT.

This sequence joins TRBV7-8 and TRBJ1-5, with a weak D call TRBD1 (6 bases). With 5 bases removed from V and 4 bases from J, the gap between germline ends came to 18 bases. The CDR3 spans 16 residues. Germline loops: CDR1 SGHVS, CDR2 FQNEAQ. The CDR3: CASSPTSGQFNQPQHF. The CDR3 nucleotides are TGTGCCAGCAGCCCGACAAGTGGACAGTTTAATCAGCCCCAGCATTTT.

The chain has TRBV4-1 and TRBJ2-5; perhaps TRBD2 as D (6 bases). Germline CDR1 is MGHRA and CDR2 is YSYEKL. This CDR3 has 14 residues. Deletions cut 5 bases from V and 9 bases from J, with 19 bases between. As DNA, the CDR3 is TGCGCCAGCAGCGCACTCGAATCAAGGGAGGCCCAGTACTTC. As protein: CASSALESREAQYF.

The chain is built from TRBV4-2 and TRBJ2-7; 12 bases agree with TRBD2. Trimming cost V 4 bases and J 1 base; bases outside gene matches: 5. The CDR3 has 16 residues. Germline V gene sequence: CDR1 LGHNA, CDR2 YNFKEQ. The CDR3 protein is CASSPRTSGDSYEQYF. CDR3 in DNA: TGTGCCAGCAGCCCTAGGACTAGCGGGGATTCCTACGAGCAGTACTTC.

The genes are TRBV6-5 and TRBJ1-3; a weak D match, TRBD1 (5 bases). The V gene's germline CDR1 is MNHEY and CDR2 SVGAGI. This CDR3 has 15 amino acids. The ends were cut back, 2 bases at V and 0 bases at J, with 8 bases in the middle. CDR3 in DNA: TGTGCCAGCAGTTACCGACAGTACTCTGGAAACACCATATATTTT. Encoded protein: CASSYRQYSGNTIYF.